The next 20 T cell receptor beta chains were all read from a single sample in a study of regulatory T cells in long-lasting Graves disease. Arm-PCR with iRepertoire HTBI primers amplified the CDR3 regions for these TCR beta libraries. Via MiXCR, TCRdb re-called the multiplex PCR reads, giving one row per CDR3 protein. The table shows almost 350,000 distinct CDR3 sequences, with 15% to 20% occurring only once. This sample's time point: persistent/refractory GD, antithyroid drugs over 5 years with positive TRAb. Construction of the TCR library relied on RNA isolated from PBMCs. Sequencing used peripheral blood mononuclear cells (PBMCs), obtained when the disease was refractory, from a patient treated with antithyroid drugs. Every receptor here comes from a female donor with Graves disease.

This chain links TRBV4-2 with TRBJ1-6; possibly TRBD1 for D (5 bases). CDR1 is LGHNA and CDR2 is YNFKEQ in the germline V gene. This CDR3 has 14 residues. V lost 6 bases and J 14 bases, leaving 20 bases between the germline ends. The CDR3 DNA reads TGTGCCAGCAGTGACGGGACTGCCGAGAAGACCCTCCACTTT. It codes for CASSDGTAEKTLHF.

J is TRBJ1-6 and V is TRBV4-3; a weak D match, TRBD1 (6 bases). Looked up from germline, CDR1 is LGHNA and CDR2 is YSLEER. CDR3 length: 16 residues. V shed 0 bases and J shed 5 bases, with 11 bases lying between them. CDR3 sequence reads: CASSQEGAFNNSPLHF. The CDR3 coding sequence is TGCGCCAGCAGCCAAGAGGGGGCTTTCAATAATTCACCCCTCCACTTT.

There are a few counts of this clonotype. The rearrangement uses TRBV20-1 and TRBJ2-7; no clear D gene. The CDR3 is made up of 12 amino acids. Trimming pared 6 bases from V and 2 bases from J, leaving 11 bases between. Germline lookup yields CDR1 DFQATT and CDR2 SNEGSKA (reference sequence). This CDR3 is CSARALPYEQYF. CDR3 coding DNA: TGCAGTGCCCGGGCGCTCCCCTACGAGCAGTACTTC.

This CDR3 reads CASSAHPDRIPTDTQYF. For the CDR3, the DNA is TGTGCCAGCAGCGCCCACCCAGACAGGATCCCCACAGATACGCAGTATTTT. V is TRBV5-4 and J is TRBJ2-3, with D possibly being TRBD1 (6 bases). V was clipped by 4 bases and J by 2 bases, with 20 bases between them. Germline lookup yields CDR1 SGHNT and CDR2 YYREEE (reference sequence). The CDR3 is 17 amino acids. Full variable domain (rest looked up from reference TRBV5-4 and TRBJ2-3): ETGVTQSPTHLIKTRGQQVTLRCSSQSGHNTVSWYQQALGQGPQFIFQYYREEENGRGNFPPRFSGLQFPNYSSELNVNALELDDSALYLCASSAHPDRIPTDTQYFGPGTRLTVL.

This clonotype turned up a few times. CDR3 sequence: CAWTPGPPYEQYF. Written as DNA, the CDR3 is TGTGCCTGGACCCCGGGACCCCCCTACGAGCAGTACTTC. The chain couples TRBV30 to TRBJ2-7; the D gene could be TRBD1 or TRBD2 (5 bases each). CDR1 is GTSNPN, CDR2 SVGIG, per germline (reference sequence). The CDR3 runs to 13 residues. The V gene lost 4 bases and the J gene lost 2 bases, with 12 bases spanning the gap.

The sample holds many counts of this clonotype. The chain joins TRBV12-3 or TRBV12-4 to TRBJ1-1, with D unclear. This CDR3 is built from 14 residues. Trimming took off 2 bases at V and 0 bases at J, with 7 bases between the two ends. CDR3 sequence (DNA): TGTGCCAGCAGTTTAAGGCAAATGAACACTGAAGCTTTCTTT. It is translated as CASSLRQMNTEAFF.

This clonotype was counted at least ten times. The V gene is TRBV7-9, the J gene TRBJ2-7; possible D gene TRBD1, 5 bases. Trimming left V 4 bases short and J 7 bases short, with 20 bases between. Germline CDR1 SEHNR, CDR2 FQNEAQ (reference sequence). The CDR3 has 15 amino acids. The CDR3 DNA follows: TGTGCCAGCAGCTCCCCCACCTCGCCTAGGGGAGAGCAGTACTTC. This translates into CASSSPTSPRGEQYF.

This clonotype was counted a few times. The J gene is TRBJ1-4, the V gene TRBV4-1; tentatively, D is TRBD1 (6 bases). V lost 7 bases and J lost 5, with 17 bases in between. This CDR3 contains 15 residues. Germline V gene lookup returns CDR1 MGHRA and CDR2 YSYEKL. Written as DNA, the CDR3 is TGCGCCAGCAATCCTAGATGGACAGAGAATGAAAAACTGTTTTTT. It is translated as CASNPRWTENEKLFF.

This clonotype was picked up a small number of times. This sequence joins TRBV27 and TRBJ1-2; 10 nucleotides agree with TRBD1. The CDR3 is made up of 15 amino acids. With V trimmed by 6 bases and J by 4 bases, 8 bases remained unmatched. The germline V gene has CDR1 MNHEY and CDR2 SMNVEV (reference sequence). The CDR3 region has the DNA TGTGCCAGCAGGGCGGACAGGGGGAAGCGCTATGGCTACACCTTC. It is translated as CASRADRGKRYGYTF.

This clonotype has ten or more counts. CDR3 coding DNA: TGTGCCAGCAGAGGAGCGGGGCACTCCTACGAGCAGTACTTC. As protein: CASRGAGHSYEQYF. The genes are TRBV6-2 or TRBV6-3 and TRBJ2-7; 7 bases are shared with TRBD2. Germline loops: CDR1 MNHEY, CDR2 SVGEGT. Losses at the gene ends were 6 bases for V and 0 bases for J; bases not matched to a gene: 5. This CDR3 comprises 14 residues.

This clonotype has at least ten counts. A junction end diverges from the germline sequence, so it may reflect a read error. V gene TRBV6-1 combines with J gene TRBJ1-2, with TRBD1 matching 7 bases. The CDR3 has 12 residues. Germline values: CDR1 MNHNS, CDR2 SASEGT. The CDR3 sequence is CASSEVGTDRVF. The CDR3 region has the DNA TGTGCCAGCAGTGAAGTTGGGACAGATCGGGTCTTC.

This clonotype occurred many times. The rearrangement uses TRBV28 and TRBJ1-1; D possibly corresponds to TRBD1 (5 bases). Trimming removed 7 bases at V and 0 bases at J, with 9 bases between. This CDR3 is built from 13 residues. CDR1 is MDHEN and CDR2 is SYDVKM in the germline V gene. The chain's CDR3 is CASMGRMNTEAFF. CDR3 nucleotide sequence: TGTGCCAGCATGGGACGTATGAACACTGAAGCTTTCTTT.

As to this clonotype: At one of its ends the junction is not consistent with the germline gene, which may arise from a read error. V usage is TRBV29-1 and J usage is TRBJ1-2; D possibly corresponds to TRBD1 (5 bases). The CDR3 covers 14 residues. CDR1 is SQVTM and CDR2 is ANQGSEA in the germline V gene. CDR3 residues: CSAESGGGLYGYTF. The CDR3 region has the DNA TGCAGCGCTGAAAGTGGGGGGGGTCTTTATGGCTACACCTTC.

In this sample, this clonotype turned up many times. V usage is TRBV7-9 and J usage is TRBJ1-4; no firm D call. There are 13 residues in the CDR3. Germline V gene sequence: CDR1 SEHNR, CDR2 FQNEAQ (reference sequence). V shed 3 bases and J shed 4 bases, with 6 bases lying between them. The CDR3 sequence: CASSLLGNEKLFF. CDR3 nucleotides: TGTGCCAGCAGCTTGTTAGGTAATGAAAAACTGTTTTTT.

The V call is TRBV15, the J call TRBJ2-2, with D uncertain. The ends were cut back, 0 bases at V and 6 bases at J, with 14 bases in the middle. There are 16 residues in the CDR3. CDR1 is LNHNV and CDR2 is YYDKDF in the germline V gene (reference sequence). CDR3 bases: TGTGCCACCAGCAGAGATAAGAGAAGGAAAGCCGGGGAGCTGTTTTTT. It yields the protein CATSRDKRRKAGELFF.

The chain combines TRBV11-1 with TRBJ2-7, with 11 nucleotides matching TRBD2. The CDR3 is 16 amino acids. V shed 5 bases and J 6 bases; nucleotides not matched to a gene: 12. Germline V gives CDR1 SGHAT, CDR2 FQDESV (reference sequence). This chain's CDR3 is CASSQGILGLAGEQYF. CDR3 in DNA: TGTGCCAGCAGCCAAGGAATTCTAGGACTAGCGGGCGAGCAGTACTTC.

Here the CDR3 reads CASSMGRLTTNEKLFF. The CDR3 nucleotides are TGTGCCAGCTCCATGGGCAGACTAACAACTAATGAAAAACTGTTTTTT. This chain connects TRBV13 to TRBJ1-4; D call uncertain. Germline CDR1 is PRHDT and CDR2 is FYEKMQ (reference sequence). V was shortened by 8 bases and J by 0 bases, with 16 bases between the two germline ends. This CDR3 has 16 residues.

This clonotype was seen ten or more times. The chain couples TRBV27 to TRBJ1-2; tentatively, D is TRBD1 (5 bases). V gave up 4 bases and J gave up 0 bases, with 18 bases separating them. This CDR3 spans 17 amino acids. Germline CDR1 and CDR2: MNHEY and SMNVEV (reference sequence). CDR3 loop: CASSSFMGRRANYGYTF. In DNA, the CDR3 is TGTGCCAGCAGTTCATTCATGGGACGGAGAGCTAACTATGGCTACACCTTC.

Only a few counts were recorded for this clonotype. This chain joins TRBV11-2 and TRBJ1-3, with D unresolved. Trimming took 2 bases from V and 3 from J, leaving 11 bases between them. In germline, CDR1 is SGHAT, CDR2 FQNNGV. This CDR3 is built from 15 residues. The CDR3 is CASSLSGTYGNTIYF. CDR3 DNA sequence: TGTGCCAGCAGCTTAAGCGGTACTTATGGAAACACCATATATTTT.

This clonotype was picked up many times. This chain connects TRBV12-3 or TRBV12-4 to TRBJ1-6; D not resolved. V was cut by 1 base and J by 5 bases, with 9 bases left in between. CDR3 length: 15 residues. CDR3 bases: TGTGCCAGCAGTTTAGTTAACAGAGATAATTCACCCCTCCACTTT. Protein sequence: CASSLVNRDNSPLHF.